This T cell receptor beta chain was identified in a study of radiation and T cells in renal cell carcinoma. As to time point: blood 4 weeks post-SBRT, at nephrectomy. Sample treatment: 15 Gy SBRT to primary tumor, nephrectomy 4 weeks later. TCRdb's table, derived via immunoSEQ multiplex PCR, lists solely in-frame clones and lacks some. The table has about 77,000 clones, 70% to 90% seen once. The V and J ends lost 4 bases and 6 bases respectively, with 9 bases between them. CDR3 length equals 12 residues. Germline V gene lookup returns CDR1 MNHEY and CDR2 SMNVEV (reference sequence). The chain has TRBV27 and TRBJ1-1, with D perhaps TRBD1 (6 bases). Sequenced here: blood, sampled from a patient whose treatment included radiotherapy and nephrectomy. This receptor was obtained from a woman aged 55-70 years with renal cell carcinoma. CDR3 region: CASSSRGAEAFF. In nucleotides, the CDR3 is TGTGCCAGCAGTTCCAGGGGAGCTGAAGCTTTCTTT.